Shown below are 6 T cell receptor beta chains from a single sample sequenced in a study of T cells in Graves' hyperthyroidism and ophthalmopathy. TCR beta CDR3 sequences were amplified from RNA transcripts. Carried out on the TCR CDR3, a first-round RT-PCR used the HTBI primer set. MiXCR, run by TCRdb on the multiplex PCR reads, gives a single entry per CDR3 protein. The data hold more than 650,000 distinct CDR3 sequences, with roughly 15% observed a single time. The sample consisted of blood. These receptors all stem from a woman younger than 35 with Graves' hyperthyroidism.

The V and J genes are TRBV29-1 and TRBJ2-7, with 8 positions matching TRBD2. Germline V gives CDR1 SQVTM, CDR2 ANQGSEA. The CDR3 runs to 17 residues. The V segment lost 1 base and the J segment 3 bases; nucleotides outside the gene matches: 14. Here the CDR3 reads CSVEVLPGTRLNYEQYF. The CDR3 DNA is TGCAGCGTTGAAGTTTTACCTGGGACTAGATTAAACTACGAGCAGTACTTC.

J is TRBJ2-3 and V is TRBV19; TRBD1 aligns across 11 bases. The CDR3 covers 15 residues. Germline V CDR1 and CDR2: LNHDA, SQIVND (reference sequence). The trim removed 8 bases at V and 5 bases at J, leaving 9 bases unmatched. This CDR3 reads CASGAGTGGKDTQYF. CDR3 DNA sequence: TGTGCCAGTGGGGCCGGGACAGGGGGAAAAGATACGCAGTATTTT.

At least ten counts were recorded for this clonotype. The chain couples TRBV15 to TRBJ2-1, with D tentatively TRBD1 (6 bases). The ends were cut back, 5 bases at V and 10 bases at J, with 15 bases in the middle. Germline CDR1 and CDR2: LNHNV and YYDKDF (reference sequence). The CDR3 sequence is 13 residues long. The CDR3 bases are TGTGCCACCAGCTTAAACAGGGTGAGGGAGCAGTTCTTC. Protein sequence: CATSLNRVREQFF.

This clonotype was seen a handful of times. CDR3 bases: TGTGCCAGCAGCCAAGGAGGACTAGCGGGAGAAGAGACCCAGTACTTC. It encodes CASSQGGLAGEETQYF. The chain has TRBV4-2 and TRBJ2-5; 13 nucleotides agree with TRBD2. V trimming: 1 base; J trimming: 3 bases; junction bases outside the gene matches: 2. Germline V gene data show CDR1 as LGHNA and CDR2 as YNFKEQ. The CDR3 is made up of 16 amino acids.

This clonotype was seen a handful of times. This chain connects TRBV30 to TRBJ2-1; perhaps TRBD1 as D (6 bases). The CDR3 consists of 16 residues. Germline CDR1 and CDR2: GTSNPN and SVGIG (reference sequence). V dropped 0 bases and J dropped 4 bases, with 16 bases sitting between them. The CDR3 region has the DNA TGTGCCTGGAGTGTACCACAGGGTGGACGATACAATGAGCAGTTCTTC. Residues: CAWSVPQGGRYNEQFF.

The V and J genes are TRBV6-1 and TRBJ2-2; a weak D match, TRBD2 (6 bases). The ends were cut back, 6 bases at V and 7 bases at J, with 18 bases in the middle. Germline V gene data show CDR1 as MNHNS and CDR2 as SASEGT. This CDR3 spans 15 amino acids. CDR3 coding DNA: TGTGCCAGCAGACAACGACTAGATACAGGCGGGGAGCTGTTTTTT. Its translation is CASRQRLDTGGELFF.